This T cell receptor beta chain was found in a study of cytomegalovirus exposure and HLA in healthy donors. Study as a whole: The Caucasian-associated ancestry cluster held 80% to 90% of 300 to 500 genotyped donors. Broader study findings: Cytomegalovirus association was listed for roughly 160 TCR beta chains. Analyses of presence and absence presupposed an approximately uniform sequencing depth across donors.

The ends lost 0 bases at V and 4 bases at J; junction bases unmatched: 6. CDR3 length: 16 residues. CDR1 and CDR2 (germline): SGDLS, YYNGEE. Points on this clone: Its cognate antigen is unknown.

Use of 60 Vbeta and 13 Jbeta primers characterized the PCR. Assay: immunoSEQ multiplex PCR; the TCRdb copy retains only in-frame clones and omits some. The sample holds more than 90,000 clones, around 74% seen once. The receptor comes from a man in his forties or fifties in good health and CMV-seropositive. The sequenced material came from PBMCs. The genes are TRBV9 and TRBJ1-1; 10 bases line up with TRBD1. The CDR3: CASSVGTGGVGTEAFF. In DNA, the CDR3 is TGTGCCAGCAGCGTAGGGACAGGGGGAGTAGGCACTGAAGCTTTCTTT.